What follows are 5 T cell receptor beta chains derived from one specimen sequenced in a study of T cell responses to AZD1222 COVID-19 vaccine. Repertoires were generated with immunoSEQ multiplex PCR, while TCRdb's copy carries only in-frame clones and drops some. The sample includes 80,000 to 85,000 clones, about 91% of them seen just once. Sequenced material: peripheral blood, taken 28 days after the second AZD1222 dose. Receptors originate from an adult who received the AZD1222 COVID-19 vaccine.

The V call is TRBV7-9, the J call TRBJ1-2, with D unresolved. Germline loops: CDR1 SEHNR, CDR2 FQNEAQ (reference sequence). The CDR3 is 16 amino acids. V lost 7 bases to trimming and J lost 4 bases, with 22 bases between them. The CDR3 DNA reads as TGTGCCAGCACCTCCGCGAGTTTGGGCAGCCTCTATGGCTACACCTTC. Its translation is CASTSASLGSLYGYTF.

This rearrangement joins TRBV7-2 to TRBJ2-1; D uncertain. This CDR3 contains 12 residues. Per the germline V gene, CDR1 is SGHTA and CDR2 is FQGNSA. The V end lost 0 bases, the J end lost 5 bases, and 2 bases lay between the germline ends. The CDR3 DNA is TGTGCCAGCAGCTTAGCTAACAATGAGCAGTTCTTC. It codes for CASSLANNEQFF.

In DNA, the CDR3 is TGTGCCAGCAGCCAGACGGGGTCGACTAATGAAAAACTGTTTTTT. The encoded protein is CASSQTGSTNEKLFF. The chain uses TRBV7-2 and TRBJ1-4; D call uncertain. V lost 5 bases to trimming and J lost 2 bases, with 12 bases between them. The V gene's germline CDR1 is SGHTA and CDR2 FQGNSA. The CDR3 is 15 amino acids.

The chain carries TRBV5-1 and TRBJ2-7; 15 bases fit TRBD2. Germline lookup yields CDR1 SGHRS and CDR2 YFSETQ. V was clipped by 2 bases and J by 2 bases; unmatched bases: 5. The CDR3 is made up of 17 amino acids. CDR3 loop: CASSFQGLAGGPYEQYF. The CDR3, as DNA: TGCGCCAGCAGCTTCCAGGGACTAGCGGGGGGCCCCTACGAGCAGTACTTC. Full variable domain (rest looked up from reference TRBV5-1 and TRBJ2-7): KAGVTQTPRYLIKTRGQQVTLSCSPISGHRSVSWYQQTPGQGLQFLFEYFSETQRNKGNFPGRFSGRQFSNSRSEMNVSTLELGDSALYLCASSFQGLAGGPYEQYFGPGTRLTVT.

The chain is built from TRBV3-1 (or the pseudogene TRBV3-2) and TRBJ2-7, with a possible D match to TRBD2 (6 bases). Looked up from germline, CDR1 is LGHDT and CDR2 is YNNKEL (reference sequence). The CDR3 has 16 amino acids. Trimming shortened V by 2 bases and J by 4 bases, and 18 bases separated the two germline ends. The CDR3 region has the DNA TGTGCCAGCAGCCAAAACTCCGGGGGACGGACTTACGAGCAGTACTTC. Translation: CASSQNSGGRTYEQYF.